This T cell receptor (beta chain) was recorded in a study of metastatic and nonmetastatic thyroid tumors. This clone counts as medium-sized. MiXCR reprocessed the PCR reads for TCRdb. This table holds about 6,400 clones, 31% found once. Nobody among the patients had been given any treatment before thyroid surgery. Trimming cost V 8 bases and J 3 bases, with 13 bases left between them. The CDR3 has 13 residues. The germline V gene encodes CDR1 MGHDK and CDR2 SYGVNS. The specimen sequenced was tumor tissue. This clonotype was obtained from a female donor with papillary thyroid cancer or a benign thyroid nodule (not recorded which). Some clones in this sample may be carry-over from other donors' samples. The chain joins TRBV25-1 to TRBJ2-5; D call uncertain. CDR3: CASGWAGEETQYF. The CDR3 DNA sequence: TGTGCCAGCGGCTGGGCAGGCGAAGAGACCCAGTACTTC. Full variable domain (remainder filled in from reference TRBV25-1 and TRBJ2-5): EADIYQTPRYLVIGTGKKITLECSQTMGHDKMYWYQQDPGMELHLIHYSYGVNSTEKGDLSSESTVSRIRTEHFPLTLESARPSHTSQYLCASGWAGEETQYFGPGTRLLVL.